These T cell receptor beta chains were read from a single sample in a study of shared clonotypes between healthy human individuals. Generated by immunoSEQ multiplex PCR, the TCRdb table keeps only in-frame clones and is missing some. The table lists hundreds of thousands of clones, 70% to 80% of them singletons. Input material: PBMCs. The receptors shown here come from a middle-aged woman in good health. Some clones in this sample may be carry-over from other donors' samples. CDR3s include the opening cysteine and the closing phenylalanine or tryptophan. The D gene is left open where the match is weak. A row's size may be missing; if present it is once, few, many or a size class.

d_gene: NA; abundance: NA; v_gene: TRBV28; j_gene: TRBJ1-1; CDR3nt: TGTGCCAGCAGCGGACAGATCACGACTTACACTGAAGCTTTCTTT; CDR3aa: CASSGQITTYTEAFF
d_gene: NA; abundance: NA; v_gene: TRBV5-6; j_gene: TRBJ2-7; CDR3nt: TGTGCCAGCAGCAACCCGGGACACGACTACGAGCAGTACTTC; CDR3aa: CASSNPGHDYEQYF
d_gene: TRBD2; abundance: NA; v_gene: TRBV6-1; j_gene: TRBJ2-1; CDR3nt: TGTGCCAGCAGTGAAATGGGGGGACTAGCGGGCGGTTACAATGAGCAGTTCTTC; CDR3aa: CASSEMGGLAGGYNEQFF
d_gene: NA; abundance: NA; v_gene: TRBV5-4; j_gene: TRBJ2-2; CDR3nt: TGTGCCAGCAGACTTCAGACGGGGGACACCGGGGAGCTGTTTTTT; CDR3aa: CASRLQTGDTGELFF
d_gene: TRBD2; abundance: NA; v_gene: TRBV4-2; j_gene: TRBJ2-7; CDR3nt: TGTGCCAGCAGCCAAGCTGGGGCTAGCGGCCACGAGCAGTACTTC; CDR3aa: CASSQAGASGHEQYF
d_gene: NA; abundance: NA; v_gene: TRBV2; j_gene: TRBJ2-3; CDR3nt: TGTGCCAGCAGGAGGGTGTCGACAATTGATACGCAGTATTTT; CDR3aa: CASRRVSTIDTQYF
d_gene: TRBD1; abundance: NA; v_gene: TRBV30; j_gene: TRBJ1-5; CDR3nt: TGTGCCTGGAGTGGAGGACAGGGGGCAGGTCAGCCCCAGCATTTT; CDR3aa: CAWSGGQGAGQPQHF
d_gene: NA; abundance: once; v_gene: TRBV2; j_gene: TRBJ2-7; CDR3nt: TGTGCCAGCAGTGCAGGGGTCTACGAGCAGTACTTC; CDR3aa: CASSAGVYEQYF
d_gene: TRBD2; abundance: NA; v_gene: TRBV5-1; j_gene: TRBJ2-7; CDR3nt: TGCGCCAGCAGTAGGGCTAGCGGATTCTACGAGCAGTACTTC; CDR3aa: CASSRASGFYEQYF
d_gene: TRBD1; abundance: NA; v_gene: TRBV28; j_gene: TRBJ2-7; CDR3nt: TGTGCCAGCAGTTCAGAGGGGGCAGAGCAGTACTTC; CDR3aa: CASSSEGAEQYF
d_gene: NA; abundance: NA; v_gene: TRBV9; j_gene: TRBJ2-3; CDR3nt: TGTGCCAGCAGCGTAGGTTCCGTAAATACGCAGTATTTT; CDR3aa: CASSVGSVNTQYF
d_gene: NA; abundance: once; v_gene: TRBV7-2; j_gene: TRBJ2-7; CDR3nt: TGTGCCAGCAGCTTAGTATTGACAGTTGACGAGCAGTACTTC; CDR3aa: CASSLVLTVDEQYF
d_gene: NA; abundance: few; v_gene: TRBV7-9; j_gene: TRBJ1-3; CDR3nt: TGTGCCAGCAGCTTAGCAGGGAACCCTGGAAACACCATATATTTT; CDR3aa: CASSLAGNPGNTIYF
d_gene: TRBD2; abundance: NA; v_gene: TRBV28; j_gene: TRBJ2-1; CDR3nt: TGTGCCAGCAGTCGGGGGGTACCTCGGACAGAGCAGTTCTTC; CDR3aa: CASSRGVPRTEQFF
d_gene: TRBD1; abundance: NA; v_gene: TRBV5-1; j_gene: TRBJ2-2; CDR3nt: TGCGCCAGCAGGTTGAGTGACAGGGGTAACGGGGAGCTGTTTTTT; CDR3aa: CASRLSDRGNGELFF
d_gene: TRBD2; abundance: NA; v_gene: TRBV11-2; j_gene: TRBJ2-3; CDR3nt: TGTGCCAGCAGCTTAGTTGCGGGAGACGGCACAGGTACGCAGTATTTT; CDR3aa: CASSLVAGDGTGTQYF
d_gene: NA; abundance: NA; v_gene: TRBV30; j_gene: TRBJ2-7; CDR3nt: TGTGCCTGGAGTAAGGTCTCTAGCTGGGTTACCCCCTACGAGCAGTACTTC; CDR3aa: CAWSKVSSWVTPYEQYF
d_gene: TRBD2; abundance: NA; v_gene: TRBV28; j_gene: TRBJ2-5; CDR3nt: TGTGCCAGCAGTTTAACGGCTAGCGGGAGGGGGACCCAGTACTTC; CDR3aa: CASSLTASGRGTQYF
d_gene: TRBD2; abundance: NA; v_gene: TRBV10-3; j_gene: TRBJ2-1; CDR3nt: TGTGCCATCAGTGAGTCGAGGGGAGGGCCCAGCTCCTACAATGAGCAGTTCTTC; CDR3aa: CAISESRGGPSSYNEQFF
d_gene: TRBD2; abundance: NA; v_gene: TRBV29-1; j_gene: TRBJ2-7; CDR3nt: TGCAGCGTTGAGGTTAGCGGGATTTTCGAGCAGTACTTC; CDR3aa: CSVEVSGIFEQYF
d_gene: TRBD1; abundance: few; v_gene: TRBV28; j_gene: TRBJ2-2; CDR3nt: TGTGCCAGCAGTTTGGTGTCCCCGACAGGGGCCGCCGGGGAGCTGTTTTTT; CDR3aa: CASSLVSPTGAAGELFF
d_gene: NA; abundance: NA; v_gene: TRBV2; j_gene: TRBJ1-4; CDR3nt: TGTGCCAGCACCCCAAGGGGGGAAGGAGTCGAAACTAATGAAAAACTGTTTTTT; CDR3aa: CASTPRGEGVETNEKLFF
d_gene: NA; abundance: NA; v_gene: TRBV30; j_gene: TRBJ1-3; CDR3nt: TGTGCCTGGAGTGGGTACACAGGGCCTGGAAACACCATATATTTT; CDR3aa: CAWSGYTGPGNTIYF
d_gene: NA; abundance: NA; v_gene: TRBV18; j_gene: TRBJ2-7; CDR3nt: TGTGCCAGCTCACCAGTCCCAGGGTTTGGGGAGCAGTACTTC; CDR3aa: CASSPVPGFGEQYF
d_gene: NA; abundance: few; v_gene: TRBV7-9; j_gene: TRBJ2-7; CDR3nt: TGTGCCAGCAGCTTAGCTTCCGGGCCTATTTACGAGCAGTACTTC; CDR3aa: CASSLASGPIYEQYF
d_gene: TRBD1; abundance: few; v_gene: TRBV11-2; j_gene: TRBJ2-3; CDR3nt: TGTGCCAGCAGCTTCATGGCGGACAGGCTAGTCACAGATACGCAGTATTTT; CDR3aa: CASSFMADRLVTDTQYF
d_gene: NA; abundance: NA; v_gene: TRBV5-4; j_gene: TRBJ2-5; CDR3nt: TGTGCCAGCAGCTTGAGGGCCCCGGGATACTTACAAGAGACCCAGTACTTC; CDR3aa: CASSLRAPGYLQETQYF
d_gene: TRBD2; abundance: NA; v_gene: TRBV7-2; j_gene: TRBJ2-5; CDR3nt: TGTGCCAGCAGCTTAGCGAAGGCGGGACTAGTGACAAGGCGAGAGACCCAGTACTTC; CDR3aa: CASSLAKAGLVTRRETQYF
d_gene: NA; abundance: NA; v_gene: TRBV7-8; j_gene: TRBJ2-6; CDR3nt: TGTGCCAGCAGCTTATCCAACTCTGGGGCCAACGTCCTGACTTTC; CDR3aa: CASSLSNSGANVLTF
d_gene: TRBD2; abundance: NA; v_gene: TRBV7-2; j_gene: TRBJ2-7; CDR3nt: TGTGCCAGCAGCTCCGCGGGGAGGGACGGGGCCTACGAGCAGTACTTC; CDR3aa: CASSSAGRDGAYEQYF
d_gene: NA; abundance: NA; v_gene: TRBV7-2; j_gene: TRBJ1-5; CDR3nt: TGTGCCAGCAGCCCCACCCGTGGTCAGCCCCAGCATTTT; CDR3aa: CASSPTRGQPQHF
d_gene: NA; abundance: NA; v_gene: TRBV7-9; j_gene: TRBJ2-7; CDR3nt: TGTGCCAGCAGCTTACAAGGATACGAGCAGTACTTC; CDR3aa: CASSLQGYEQYF
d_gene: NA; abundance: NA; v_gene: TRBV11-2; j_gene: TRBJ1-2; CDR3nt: TGTGCCAGCAGCCGAAACACAGGGACCTATGGCTACACCTTC; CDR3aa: CASSRNTGTYGYTF
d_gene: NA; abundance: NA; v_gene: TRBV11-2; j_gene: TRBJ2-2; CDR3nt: TGTGCCAGCAGCAAGGGACTTTTTGGGGGCACCGGGGAGCTGTTTTTT; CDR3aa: CASSKGLFGGTGELFF
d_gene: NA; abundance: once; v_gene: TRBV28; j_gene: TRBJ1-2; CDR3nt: TGTGCCAGCATGTTTCTCGGGGGGAATGGCTACACCTTC; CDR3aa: CASMFLGGNGYTF
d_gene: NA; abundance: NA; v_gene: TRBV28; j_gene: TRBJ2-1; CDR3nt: TGTGCCAGCAGTCCAGGGGGGGAGGGGTACAATGAGCAGTTCTTC; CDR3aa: CASSPGGEGYNEQFF
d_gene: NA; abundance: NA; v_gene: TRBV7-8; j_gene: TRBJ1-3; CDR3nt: TGTGCCAGCAGCCAGGAGGGACATGGAAACACCATATATTTT; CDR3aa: CASSQEGHGNTIYF
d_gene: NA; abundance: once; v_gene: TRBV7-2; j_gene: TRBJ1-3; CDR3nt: TGTGCCAGCAGCCCTCAGCGATCAGGCGGAGGAGACACCATATATTTT; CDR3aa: CASSPQRSGGGDTIYF
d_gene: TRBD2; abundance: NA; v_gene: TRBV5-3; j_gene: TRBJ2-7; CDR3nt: TGTGCCAGAAGCTTCTCTAGCGGGAGCGGGGCTCGAGGGTACGAGCAGTACTTC; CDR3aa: CARSFSSGSGARGYEQYF
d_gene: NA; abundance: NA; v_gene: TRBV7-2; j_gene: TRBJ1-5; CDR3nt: TGTGCCAGCAGCTTAGTCGGGGGTAGCAATCAGCCCCAGCATTTT; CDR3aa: CASSLVGGSNQPQHF
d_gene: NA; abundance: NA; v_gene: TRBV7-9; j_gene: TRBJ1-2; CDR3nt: TGTGCCAGCAGCTTCAGGGCTGGAGGCTACACCTTC; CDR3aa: CASSFRAGGYTF
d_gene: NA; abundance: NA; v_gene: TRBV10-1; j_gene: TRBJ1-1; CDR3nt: TGCGCCAGCAGTGTCAGACCCGGGGGGACTGAAGCTTTCTTT; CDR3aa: CASSVRPGGTEAFF
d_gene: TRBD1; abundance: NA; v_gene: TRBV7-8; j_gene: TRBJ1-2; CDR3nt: TGTGCCAGCAGTTTAACAGGGGGCCTGGGCTATGGCTACACCTTC; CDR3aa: CASSLTGGLGYGYTF
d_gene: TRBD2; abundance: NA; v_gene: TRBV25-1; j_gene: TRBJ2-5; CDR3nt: TGTGCCAGCAGTGATGCGGGAGTCCGGGAGACCCAGTACTTC; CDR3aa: CASSDAGVRETQYF
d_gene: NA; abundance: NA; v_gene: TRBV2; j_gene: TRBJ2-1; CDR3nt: TGTGCCAGCAGTGAATTCGTCTCGGTAAATGAGCAGTTCTTC; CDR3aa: CASSEFVSVNEQFF
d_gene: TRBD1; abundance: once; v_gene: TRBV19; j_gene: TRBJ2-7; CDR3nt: TGTGCCAGTAGTCCTCAGGGACAGCTCTACGAGCAGTACTTC; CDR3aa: CASSPQGQLYEQYF
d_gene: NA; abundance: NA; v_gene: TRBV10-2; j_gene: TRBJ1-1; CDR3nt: TGCGCCAGCAGTGGGAATATAAACACTGAAGCTTTCTTT; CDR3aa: CASSGNINTEAFF
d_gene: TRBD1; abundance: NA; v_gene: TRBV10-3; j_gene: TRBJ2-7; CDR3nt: TGTGCCATCAGTGACAGACAGGGGGGGACCTACGAGCAGTACTTC; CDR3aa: CAISDRQGGTYEQYF
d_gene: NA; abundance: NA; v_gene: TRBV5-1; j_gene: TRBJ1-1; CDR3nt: TGCGCCAGCAGCACTCTGGGACTGAACCCTAGAGCTTTCTTT; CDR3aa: CASSTLGLNPRAFF
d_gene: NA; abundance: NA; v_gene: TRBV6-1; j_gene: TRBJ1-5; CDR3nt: TGTGCCAGCAGTTGGGGGATGGTGGGCAATCAGCCCCAGCATTTT; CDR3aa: CASSWGMVGNQPQHF
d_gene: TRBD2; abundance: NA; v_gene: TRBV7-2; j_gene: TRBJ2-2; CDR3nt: TGTGCCAGCAGTGGGTCTAGCGGGAGCGGGACCGGGGAGCTGTTTTTT; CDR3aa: CASSGSSGSGTGELFF
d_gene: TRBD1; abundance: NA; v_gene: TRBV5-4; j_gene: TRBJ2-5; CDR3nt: TGTGCCAGCAGCTTCAGGGGGGAGACCCAGTACTTC; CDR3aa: CASSFRGETQYF
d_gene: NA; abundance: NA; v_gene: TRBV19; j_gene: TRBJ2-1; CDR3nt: TGTGCCAGTACCACCAGGGGTACCTACAATGAGCAGTTCTTC; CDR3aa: CASTTRGTYNEQFF
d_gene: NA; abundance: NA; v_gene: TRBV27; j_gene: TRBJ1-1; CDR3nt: TGTGCCAGCAGTCCCTCCCCGGGACTTACTGAAGCTTTTTTT; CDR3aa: CASSPSPGLTEAFF
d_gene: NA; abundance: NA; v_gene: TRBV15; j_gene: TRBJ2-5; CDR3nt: TGTGCCACCAGCTTCGACAGGTTCGAGACCCAGTACTTC; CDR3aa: CATSFDRFETQYF